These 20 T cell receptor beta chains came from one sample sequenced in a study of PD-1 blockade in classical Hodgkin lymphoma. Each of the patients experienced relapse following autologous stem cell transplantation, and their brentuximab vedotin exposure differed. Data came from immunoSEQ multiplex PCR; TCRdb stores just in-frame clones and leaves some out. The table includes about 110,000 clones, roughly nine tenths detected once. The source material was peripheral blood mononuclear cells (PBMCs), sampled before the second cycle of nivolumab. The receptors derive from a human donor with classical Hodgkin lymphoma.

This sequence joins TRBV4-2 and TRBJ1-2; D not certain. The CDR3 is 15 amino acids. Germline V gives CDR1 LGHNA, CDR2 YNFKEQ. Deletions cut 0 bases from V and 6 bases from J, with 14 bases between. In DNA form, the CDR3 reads TGTGCCAGCAGCCAAGATATAAGGGTGGTAAATGGCTACACCTTC. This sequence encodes CASSQDIRVVNGYTF.

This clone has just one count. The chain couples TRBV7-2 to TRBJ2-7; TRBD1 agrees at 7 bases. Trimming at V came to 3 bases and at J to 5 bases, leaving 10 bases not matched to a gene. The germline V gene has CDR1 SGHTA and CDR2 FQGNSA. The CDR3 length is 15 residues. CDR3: CASSFGRQGVHEQYF. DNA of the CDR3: TGTGCCAGCAGCTTTGGCCGACAGGGAGTCCACGAGCAGTACTTC.

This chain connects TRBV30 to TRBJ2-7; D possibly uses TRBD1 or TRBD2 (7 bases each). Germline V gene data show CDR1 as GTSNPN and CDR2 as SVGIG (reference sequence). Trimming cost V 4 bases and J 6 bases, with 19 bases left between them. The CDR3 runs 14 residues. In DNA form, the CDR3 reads TGTGCCTGGATGCCAGACAGGGAGGGACGCGAGCAGTACTTC. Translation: CAWMPDREGREQYF.

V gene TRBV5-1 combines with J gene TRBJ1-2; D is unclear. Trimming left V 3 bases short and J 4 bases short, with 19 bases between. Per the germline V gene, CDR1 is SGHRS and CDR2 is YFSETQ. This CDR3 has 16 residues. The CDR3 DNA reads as TGCGCCAGCAGCTGGACCCCAGAGATTTACCCCTATGGCTACACCTTC. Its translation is CASSWTPEIYPYGYTF. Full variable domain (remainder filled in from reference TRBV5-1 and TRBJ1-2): KAGVTQTPRYLIKTRGQQVTLSCSPISGHRSVSWYQQTPGQGLQFLFEYFSETQRNKGNFPGRFSGRQFSNSRSEMNVSTLELGDSALYLCASSWTPEIYPYGYTFGSGTRLTVV.

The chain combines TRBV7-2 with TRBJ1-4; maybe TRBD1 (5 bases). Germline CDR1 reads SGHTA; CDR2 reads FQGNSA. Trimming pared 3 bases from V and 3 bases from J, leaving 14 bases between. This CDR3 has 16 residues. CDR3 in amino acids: CASSLGSGVANEKLFF. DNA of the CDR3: TGTGCCAGCAGCTTGGGGTCGGGGGTCGCTAATGAAAAACTGTTTTTT.

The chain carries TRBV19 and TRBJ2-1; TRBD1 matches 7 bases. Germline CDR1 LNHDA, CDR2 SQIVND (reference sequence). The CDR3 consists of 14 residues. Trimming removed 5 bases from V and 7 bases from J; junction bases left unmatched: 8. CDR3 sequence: CASSPRTGRNEQFF. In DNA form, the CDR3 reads TGTGCCAGTAGTCCAAGGACAGGTCGGAATGAGCAGTTCTTC.

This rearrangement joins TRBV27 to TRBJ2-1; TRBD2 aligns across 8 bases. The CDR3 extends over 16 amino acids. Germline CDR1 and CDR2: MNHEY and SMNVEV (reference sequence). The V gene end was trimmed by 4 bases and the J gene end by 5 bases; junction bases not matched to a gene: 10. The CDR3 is CASSSTPPGLDNEQFF. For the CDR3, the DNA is TGTGCCAGCAGTTCCACCCCGCCGGGACTAGACAATGAGCAGTTCTTC.

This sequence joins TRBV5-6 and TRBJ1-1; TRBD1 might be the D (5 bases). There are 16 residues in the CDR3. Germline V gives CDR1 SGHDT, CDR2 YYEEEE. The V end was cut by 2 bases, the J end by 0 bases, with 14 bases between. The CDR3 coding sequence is TGTGCCAGCAGCTTCCCGGGACGCGGGATGAACACTGAAGCTTTCTTT. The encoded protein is CASSFPGRGMNTEAFF.

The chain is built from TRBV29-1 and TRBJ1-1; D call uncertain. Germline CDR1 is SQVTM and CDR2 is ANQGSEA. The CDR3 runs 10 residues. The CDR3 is CSFWVPPAFF. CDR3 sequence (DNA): TGCAGTTTCTGGGTTCCTCCAGCTTTCTTT.

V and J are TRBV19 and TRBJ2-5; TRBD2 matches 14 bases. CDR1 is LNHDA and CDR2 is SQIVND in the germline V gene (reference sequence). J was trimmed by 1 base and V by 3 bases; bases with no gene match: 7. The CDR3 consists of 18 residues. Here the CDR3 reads CASSILRLAGGPQETQYF. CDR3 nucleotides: TGTGCCAGTAGTATCTTACGACTAGCGGGAGGGCCCCAAGAGACCCAGTACTTC.

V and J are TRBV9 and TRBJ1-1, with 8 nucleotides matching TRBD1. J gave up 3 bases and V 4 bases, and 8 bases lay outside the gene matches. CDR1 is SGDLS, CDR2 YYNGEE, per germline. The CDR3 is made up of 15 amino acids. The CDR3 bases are TGTGCCAGCAGCACCTGGACAGGGCTGGACACTGAAGCTTTCTTT. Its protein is CASSTWTGLDTEAFF.

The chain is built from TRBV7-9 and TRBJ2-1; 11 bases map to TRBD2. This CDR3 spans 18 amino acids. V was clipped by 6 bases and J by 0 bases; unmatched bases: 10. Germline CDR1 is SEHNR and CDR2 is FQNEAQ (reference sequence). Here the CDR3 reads CASSPLAGGLSSYNEQFF. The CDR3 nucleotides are TGTGCCAGCAGTCCTCTAGCGGGAGGCCTAAGCTCCTACAATGAGCAGTTCTTC. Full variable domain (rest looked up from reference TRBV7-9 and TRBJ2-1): DTGVSQNPRHKITKRGQNVTFRCDPISEHNRLYWYRQTLGQGPEFLTYFQNEAQLEKSRLLSDRFSAERPKGSFSTLEIQRTEQGDSAMYLCASSPLAGGLSSYNEQFFGPGTRLTVL.

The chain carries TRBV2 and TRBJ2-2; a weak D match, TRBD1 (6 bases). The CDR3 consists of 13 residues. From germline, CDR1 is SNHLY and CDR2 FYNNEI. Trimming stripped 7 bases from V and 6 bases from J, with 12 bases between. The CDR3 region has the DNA TGTGCCAGCACGGATCAGGGGTCCGGGGAGCTGTTTTTT. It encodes CASTDQGSGELFF.

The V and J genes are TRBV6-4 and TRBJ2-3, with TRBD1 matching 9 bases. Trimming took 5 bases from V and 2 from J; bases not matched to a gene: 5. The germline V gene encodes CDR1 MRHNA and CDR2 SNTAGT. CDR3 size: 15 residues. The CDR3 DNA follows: TGTGCCAGCAGTCCACAGGGGGCTGTCACAGATACGCAGTATTTT. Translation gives CASSPQGAVTDTQYF.

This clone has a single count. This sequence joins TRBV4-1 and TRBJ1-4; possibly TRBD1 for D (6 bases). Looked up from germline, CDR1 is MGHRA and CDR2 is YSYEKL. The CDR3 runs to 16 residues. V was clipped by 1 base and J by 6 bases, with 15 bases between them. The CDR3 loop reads CASSQGRGRLYEKLFF. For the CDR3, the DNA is TGCGCCAGCAGCCAAGGGCGGGGGCGTCTTTATGAAAAACTGTTTTTT.

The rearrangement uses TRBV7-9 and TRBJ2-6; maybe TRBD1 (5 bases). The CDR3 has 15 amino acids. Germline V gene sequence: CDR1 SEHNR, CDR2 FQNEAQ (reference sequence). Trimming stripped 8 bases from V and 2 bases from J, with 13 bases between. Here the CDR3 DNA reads TGTGCCAGCTCGCTTGGCAGGGCTGGGGCCAACGTCCTGACTTTC. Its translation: CASSLGRAGANVLTF.

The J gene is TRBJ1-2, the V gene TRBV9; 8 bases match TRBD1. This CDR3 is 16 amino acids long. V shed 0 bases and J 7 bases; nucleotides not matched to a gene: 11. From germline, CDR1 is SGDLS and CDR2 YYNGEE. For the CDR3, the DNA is TGTGCCAGCAGCGTAGCCCTCGGACAGGGTACGGGTGGCTACACCTTC. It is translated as CASSVALGQGTGGYTF.

DNA for the CDR3: TGTGCCAGCAGCTTGGGGACAGGGTATGATACGCAGTATTTT. It is translated as CASSLGTGYDTQYF. The chain has TRBV5-6 and TRBJ2-3; 8 positions agree with TRBD1. The trim removed 0 bases at V and 6 bases at J, leaving 3 bases unmatched. The CDR3 spans 14 residues. Germline lookup yields CDR1 SGHDT and CDR2 YYEEEE.

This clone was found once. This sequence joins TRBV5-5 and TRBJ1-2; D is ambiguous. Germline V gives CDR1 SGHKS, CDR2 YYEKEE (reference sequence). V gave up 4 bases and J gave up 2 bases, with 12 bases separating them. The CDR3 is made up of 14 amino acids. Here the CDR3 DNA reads TGTGCCAGCAGCCGCCGTTGGGAGAACTATGGCTACACCTTC. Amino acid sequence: CASSRRWENYGYTF.

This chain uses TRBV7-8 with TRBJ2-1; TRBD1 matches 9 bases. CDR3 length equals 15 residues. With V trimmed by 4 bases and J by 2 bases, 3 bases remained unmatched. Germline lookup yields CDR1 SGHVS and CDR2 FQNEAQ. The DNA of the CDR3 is TGTGCCAGCAGCTGGGACAGGGTTACCTACAATGAGCAGTTCTTC. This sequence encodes CASSWDRVTYNEQFF.